This TCR beta chain comes out of a study of blood T cell repertoires in COVID-19. The wider study: Sources were T cells, B-cell-depleted T cells, or PBMCs; the material itself was cDNA or gDNA.

This clone was seen once. Germline CDR1 and CDR2: KGHSH and LQKENI. V shed 2 bases, J shed 2 bases, and the junction held 6 bases outside the gene matches. This CDR3 is built from 16 residues. Original methodology: Using reference gene primer amplification, nucleated cell counts were estimated. The table came from immunoSEQ multiplex PCR; TCRdb's copy has only in-frame clones and leaves some out. Clonal size and the V and J genes are those of that table, whereas D and trimming came from the DNA. The sample lists under 250,000 clones, 92% seen once, with more than 0.95% in the top ten. The sequence came from a man younger than 40 with acute or convalescent COVID-19. Material: peripheral blood. The chain employs TRBV18 and TRBJ1-5; the match to TRBD1 covers 7 bases. In DNA, the CDR3 is TGTGCCAGCTCACCAGTAGAAGGGGGCCGCAATCAGCCCCAGCATTTT. This translates into CASSPVEGGRNQPQHF.